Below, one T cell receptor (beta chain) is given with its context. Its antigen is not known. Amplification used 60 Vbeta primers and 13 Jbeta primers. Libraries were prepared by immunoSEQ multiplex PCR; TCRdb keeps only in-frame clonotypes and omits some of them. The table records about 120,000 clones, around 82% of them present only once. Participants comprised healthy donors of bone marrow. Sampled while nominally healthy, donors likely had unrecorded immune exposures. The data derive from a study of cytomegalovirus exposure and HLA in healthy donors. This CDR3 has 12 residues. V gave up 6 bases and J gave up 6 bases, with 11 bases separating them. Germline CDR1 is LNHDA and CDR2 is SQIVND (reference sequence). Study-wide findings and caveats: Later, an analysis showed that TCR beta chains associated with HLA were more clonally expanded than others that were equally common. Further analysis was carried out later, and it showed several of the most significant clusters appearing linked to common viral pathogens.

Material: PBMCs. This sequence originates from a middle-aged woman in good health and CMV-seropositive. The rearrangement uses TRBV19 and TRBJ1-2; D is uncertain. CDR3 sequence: CASSRYGDGYTF. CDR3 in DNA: TGTGCCAGTAGCCGTTACGGGGATGGCTACACCTTC.